One and the same sample provided the 4 T cell receptor beta chains below, sequenced in a study of blood T cells in healthy people across ages. The second PCR ran about 6 to 12 cycles with a sample-barcoded 5' primer and J-beta primers. In TCRdb, the 5' RACE reads were re-called with MiXCR into one record per CDR3 protein. The sample yields hundreds of thousands of distinct CDR3 sequences, around 45% seen once. The sample comprised blood. Receptor source: a man aged 55-75 years in good health.

This clonotype was recorded once. The chain links TRBV18 to TRBJ2-7, with a tentative D call TRBD1 (5 bases). CDR3 length: 14 residues. CDR1 and CDR2 from the germline V gene are KGHSH and LQKENI. V shed 3 bases and J shed 7 bases, with 16 bases lying between them. CDR3 DNA: TGTGCCAGCTCACCCAGGGCAGTAGAAGGGGAGCAGTACTTC. This translates into CASSPRAVEGEQYF.

Points on this clonotype: Relative to the germline gene, one junction end is altered; a read error may explain this. The rearrangement uses TRBV20-1 and TRBJ2-4; the D gene is possibly TRBD2 (6 bases). The CDR3 consists of 13 residues. Germline CDR1 DFQATT, CDR2 SNEGSKA (reference sequence). The CDR3 region has the DNA TGCAGTGCTGGGACTTCGCCCGGGGAGACCCAGTACTTT. Encoded protein: CSAGTSPGETQYF.

The CDR3: CSVVGQDSYNEQYF. The CDR3 bases are TGCAGCGTTGTTGGTCAGGACTCCTACAATGAGCAGTACTTC. V and J are TRBV29-1 and TRBJ2-1; possible D gene TRBD2, 5 bases. Judging by the DNA end, TRBJ2-7 fits better; the J call may be wrong. This CDR3 contains 14 residues. Per germline, CDR1 SQVTM and CDR2 ANQGSEA.

CDR3 DNA: TGTGCCAGCAGTTATGGATCGGCGGGAGTATACGAGCAGTACTTC. Translated: CASSYGSAGVYEQYF. The V and J genes are TRBV6-6 and TRBJ2-7; TRBD2 agrees at 7 bases. This CDR3 comprises 15 residues. The V segment lost 3 bases and the J segment 4 bases; nucleotides outside the gene matches: 9. Germline CDR1 and CDR2: MNHNY and SVGAGI (reference sequence).